The 28 T cell receptor beta chains below come from one sample, sequenced in a study of identical twins. Each CDR3 protein is one row after TCRdb ran MiXCR on the 5' RACE reads. This sample carries hundreds of thousands of distinct CDR3 sequences, roughly 12% of them seen once, and the ten largest clones take roughly 1.6%. This sample was shared with a second study, whose subject was yellow fever vaccine responses in identical twins.

Sequencing was carried out using PBMCs. The receptors derive from a young woman in good health.

Written as DNA, the CDR3 is TGTGCCAGCAGCTTAGAAACAGTAGGAACCTACGAGCAGTACGTC. This sequence encodes CASSLETVGTYEQYV. The rearrangement uses TRBV11-2 and TRBJ2-7; D not certain. The length of the CDR3 is 15 residues. The V and J ends lost 0 bases and 2 bases respectively, with 11 bases between them. Per germline, CDR1 SGHAT and CDR2 FQNNGV.

This chain links TRBV13 with TRBJ1-2, with D unresolved. CDR3 length equals 14 residues. Trimming removed 3 bases from V and 4 bases from J, with 12 bases in between. Looked up from germline, CDR1 is PRHDT and CDR2 is FYEKMQ (reference sequence). CDR3 sequence reads: CASSFWAEAYGYTF. Written as DNA, the CDR3 is TGTGCCAGCAGCTTTTGGGCGGAAGCCTATGGCTACACCTTC.

The rearrangement links TRBV29-1 to TRBJ2-1, with 10 bases that match TRBD2. Losses at the gene ends were 2 bases for V and 6 bases for J; bases not matched to a gene: 13. There are 17 residues in the CDR3. CDR1 is SQVTM, CDR2 ANQGSEA, per germline. The DNA for the CDR3 is TGCAGCGTTGAACGCGCCCTCTCTAGCGGGAGTCCCAATGAGCAGTTCTTC. It is translated as CSVERALSSGSPNEQFF.

This clonotype occurred many times. The V and J genes are TRBV12-3 or TRBV12-4 and TRBJ1-2; no clear D gene. This CDR3 spans 14 amino acids. Trimming removed 5 bases from V and 2 bases from J, with 12 bases in between. The CDR3 DNA reads as TGTGCCAGCAGTAGAACGGGAGCCAACTATGGCTACACCTTC. This gives the protein CASSRTGANYGYTF.

The chain couples TRBV5-4 to TRBJ2-5; D is unclear. In germline, CDR1 is SGHNT, CDR2 YYREEE (reference sequence). Deletions cut 4 bases from V and 4 bases from J, with 17 bases between. The CDR3 covers 15 residues. This CDR3 reads CASSRLVNIGETQYF. In DNA, the CDR3 is TGTGCCAGCAGCCGACTCGTGAACATCGGAGAGACCCAGTACTTC. The full variable domain, its missing parts supplied by reference TRBV5-4 and TRBJ2-5, is ETGVTQSPTHLIKTRGQQVTLRCSSQSGHNTVSWYQQALGQGPQFIFQYYREEENGRGNFPPRFSGLQFPNYSSELNVNALELDDSALYLCASSRLVNIGETQYFGPGTRLLVL.

V is TRBV15 and J is TRBJ1-5, with D unresolved. The CDR3 has 14 residues. CDR1 is LNHNV and CDR2 is YYDKDF in the germline V gene (reference sequence). The V end was cut by 0 bases, the J end by 7 bases, with 10 bases between. The CDR3 bases are TGTGCCACCAGCAGAGAGAAACAGAGACAGCCCCAGCATTTT. It translates to CATSREKQRQPQHF.

Only a few counts were recorded for this clonotype. The CDR3 DNA is TGCGCCAGCAGCGATGTTGGACAGGGGGCAAGGTTAGGCGCTGAAGCTTTCTTT. Translating it yields CASSDVGQGARLGAEAFF. The V and J genes are TRBV4-1 and TRBJ1-1; 11 bases are shared with TRBD1. Germline lookup yields CDR1 MGHRA and CDR2 YSYEKL. Unmatched junction bases numbered 17, after V lost 5 bases and J lost 6 bases. The CDR3 sequence is 18 residues long.

This chain uses TRBV7-2 with TRBJ2-5, with D tentatively TRBD2 (5 bases). Germline V CDR1 and CDR2: SGHTA, FQGNSA. The CDR3 extends over 16 amino acids. V was trimmed by 1 base and J by 0 bases, leaving 12 bases between them. CDR3 sequence (DNA): TGTGCCAGCAGCTTAGTGACTGGACTGTACCAAGAGACCCAGTACTTC. Translation: CASSLVTGLYQETQYF.

This chain links TRBV7-9 with TRBJ1-1, with 10 positions matching TRBD1. Per germline, CDR1 SEHNR and CDR2 FQNEAQ (reference sequence). This CDR3 contains 15 residues. The junction had 7 bases not matched to a gene; V was cut back by 6 bases and J by 3 bases. The CDR3: CASRDRGPGDTEAFF. The CDR3 DNA sequence: TGTGCCAGCAGAGACAGGGGGCCAGGGGACACTGAAGCTTTCTTT.

A few counts support this clonotype. The J gene is TRBJ2-5, the V gene TRBV20-1; TRBD1 might be the D (6 bases). The CDR3 extends over 15 amino acids. Germline V gene data show CDR1 as DFQATT and CDR2 as SNEGSKA (reference sequence). Trimming pared 1 base from V and 6 bases from J, leaving 18 bases between. The CDR3 DNA reads as TGCAGTGCTAGAGGAGACAGGATGGATTGGAAGACCCAGTACTTC. Its protein is CSARGDRMDWKTQYF.

This clonotype was seen ten or more times. V and J are TRBV13 and TRBJ2-7, with D possibly being TRBD1 (5 bases). The CDR3 is made up of 13 amino acids. The V and J ends lost 5 bases and 2 bases respectively, with 10 bases between them. The germline V gene encodes CDR1 PRHDT and CDR2 FYEKMQ (reference sequence). CDR3 region: CASSRRQTYEQYF. The CDR3 DNA is TGTGCCAGCAGCCGTCGACAGACCTACGAGCAGTACTTC.

Turning to this clonotype: A much larger clone lies a single base off, so this may be a read error. The chain has TRBV4-1 and TRBJ2-2; possibly TRBD2 for D (5 bases). Germline values: CDR1 MGHRA, CDR2 YSYEKL. The CDR3 has 16 residues. Trimming pared 0 bases from V and 4 bases from J, leaving 12 bases between. In DNA form, the CDR3 reads TGCGCCAGCAGCCAAGAAATCGGGATCCCCACCGGGGAGCTGTTTTTT. This translates into CASSQEIGIPTGELFF.

The chain is built from TRBV3-1 and TRBJ2-1; possibly TRBD2 for D (6 bases). Per germline, CDR1 LGHDT and CDR2 YNNKEL (reference sequence). V lost 2 bases and J lost 9, with 14 bases in between. This CDR3 is built from 14 residues. CDR3 nucleotides: TGTGCCAGCAGCCAACAGGGAGGTTTTTTTGAGCAGTTCTTC. It translates to CASSQQGGFFEQFF.

The J gene is TRBJ2-7, the V gene TRBV11-2, with 7 bases identical to TRBD1. CDR3 length: 16 residues. Germline CDR1 is SGHAT and CDR2 is FQNNGV. The V gene end was trimmed by 4 bases and the J gene end by 5 bases; junction bases not matched to a gene: 14. CDR3 residues: CASSSPRQGLRNEQYV. CDR3 in DNA: TGTGCCAGCAGCTCGCCGCGACAGGGCCTACGTAACGAGCAGTACGTC.

This clonotype was recorded a few times. The chain joins TRBV5-1 to TRBJ2-7, with a possible D match to TRBD1 (5 bases). Trimming stripped 2 bases from V and 2 bases from J, with 11 bases between. Germline V gene data show CDR1 as SGHRS and CDR2 as YFSETQ. The CDR3 extends over 14 amino acids. In DNA form, the CDR3 reads TGCGCCAGCAGCTTTTCGACAGCCCCCTACGAGCAGTACGTC. Protein: CASSFSTAPYEQYV.

The chain recombines TRBV7-9 with TRBJ2-2, with D perhaps assigned TRBD1 or TRBD2 (5 bases each). The length of the CDR3 is 17 residues. V lost 6 bases and J lost 2, with 19 bases in between. Germline values: CDR1 SEHNR, CDR2 FQNEAQ (reference sequence). Here the CDR3 reads CASRLPGSGFNTGELFF. CDR3 coding DNA: TGTGCCAGCAGGCTCCCGGGATCAGGGTTCAACACCGGGGAGCTGTTTTTT.

This clonotype was seen a handful of times. The chain links TRBV9 to TRBJ2-2, with 7 bases matching TRBD2. Germline values: CDR1 SGDLS, CDR2 YYNGEE. The V segment lost 2 bases and the J segment 3 bases; nucleotides outside the gene matches: 4. The CDR3 extends over 15 amino acids. The CDR3 region is CASSVGLADTGELFF. The CDR3, as DNA: TGTGCCAGCAGCGTTGGCCTAGCGGACACCGGGGAGCTGTTTTTT. Drawing the rest from reference TRBV9 and TRBJ2-2, the complete variable domain is DSGVTQTPKHLITATGQRVTLRCSPRSGDLSVYWYQQSLDQGLQFLIQYYNGEERAKGNILERFSAQQFPDLHSELNLSSLELGDSALYFCASSVGLADTGELFFGEGSRLTVL.

This chain connects TRBV19 to TRBJ2-1; TRBD2 matches at 8 bases. The CDR3 spans 16 residues. Germline loops: CDR1 LNHDA, CDR2 SQIVND (reference sequence). Trimming removed 6 bases from V and 3 bases from J; junction bases left unmatched: 10. CDR3 nucleotide sequence: TGTGCCAGTAGGCACGGGGTTAGCGGGGACTACAATGAGCAGTTCTTC. Protein sequence: CASRHGVSGDYNEQFF.

This clonotype was observed a few times. The V and J genes are TRBV10-2 and TRBJ1-6, with a possible D match to TRBD1 (5 bases). V gave up 5 bases and J gave up 6 bases, with 11 bases separating them. Per the germline V gene, CDR1 is WSHSY and CDR2 is SAAADI. The CDR3 is 14 residues long. CDR3 DNA: TGCGCCAGCAGTTACGGGACGAGTAATTCACCCCTCCACTTT. Its translation: CASSYGTSNSPLHF.

The table lists this clonotype with many counts. The chain is built from TRBV12-3 or TRBV12-4 and TRBJ2-1, with unresolved D. Deletions cut 5 bases from V and 4 bases from J, with 12 bases between. The CDR3 contains 14 residues. The CDR3 sequence: CASSPLGQYNEQFF. Here the CDR3 DNA reads TGTGCCAGCAGTCCCCTTGGGCAATACAATGAGCAGTTCTTC.

The sample holds many counts of this clonotype. The chain is built from TRBV5-1 and TRBJ2-7; 8 nucleotides agree with TRBD1. Trimming took 0 bases from V and 2 from J; bases not matched to a gene: 4. The CDR3 is 15 amino acids. CDR1 and CDR2 (germline): SGHRS, YFSETQ. In DNA, the CDR3 is TGCGCCAGCAGCTTGGGACAGGGGCTGACCTACGAGCAGTACGTC. This sequence encodes CASSLGQGLTYEQYV.

In its sample, this clonotype was seen a few times. This chain uses TRBV27 with TRBJ2-5; D perhaps matches TRBD1 (6 bases). Trimming removed 3 bases from V and 5 bases from J, with 10 bases in between. Germline V lookup: CDR1 MNHEY, CDR2 SMNVEV (reference sequence). The CDR3 length is 13 residues. DNA for the CDR3: TGTGCCAGCAGTTTCTGGGGGCGTGAGACCCAGTACTTC. This translates into CASSFWGRETQYF.

V gene TRBV9 combines with J gene TRBJ2-2; TRBD1 matches at 9 bases. Germline trimming cut 5 bases from V and 4 bases from J; bases unmatched to any gene: 18. The CDR3 has 19 residues. Looked up from germline, CDR1 is SGDLS and CDR2 is YYNGEE. This chain's CDR3 is CASRPQGTGSQNLTGELFF. As DNA, the CDR3 is TGTGCCAGCAGACCCCAAGGGACAGGGTCCCAAAACCTCACCGGGGAGCTGTTTTTT.

Many counts were recorded for this clonotype. V and J are TRBV11-2 and TRBJ2-3, with D unclear. V gave up 1 base and J gave up 2 bases, with 10 bases separating them. Germline V gene data show CDR1 as SGHAT and CDR2 as FQNNGV. The CDR3 spans 15 residues. CDR3 amino acids: CASSLGAAFTDTQYF. The CDR3 nucleotides read TGTGCCAGCAGCTTAGGTGCGGCCTTCACAGATACGCAGTATTTT.

The rearrangement uses TRBV12-3 or TRBV12-4 and TRBJ2-5; D possibly corresponds to TRBD2 (7 bases). Deletions cut 6 bases from V and 1 base from J, with 15 bases between. This CDR3 has 15 residues. CDR3 nucleotides: TGTGCCAGCAGCCAGGGGACTACTCTCCAAGAGACCCAGTACTTC. This encodes CASSQGTTLQETQYF.

This clonotype was recorded a few times. The CDR3 sequence: CAISRGGSYNEQFF. CDR3 bases: TGTGCCATAAGTAGGGGAGGCTCCTACAATGAGCAGTTCTTC. J is TRBJ2-1 and V is TRBV24-1, with a tentative D call TRBD2 (6 bases). Germline V gives CDR1 KGHDR, CDR2 SFDVKD. The CDR3 spans 14 residues. V lost 11 bases and J 0 bases, leaving 13 bases between the germline ends.

This clonotype was recorded at least ten times. The V and J genes are TRBV5-1 and TRBJ2-7, with D perhaps TRBD1 (6 bases). The CDR3 totals 14 residues. V was shortened by 4 bases and J by 3 bases, with 14 bases between the two germline ends. The germline gives CDR1 SGHRS, CDR2 YFSETQ. The CDR3 coding sequence is TGCGCCAGCAGCCCCGAAGACAGGAACTACGAGCAGTACGTC. It encodes CASSPEDRNYEQYV.

Concerning this clonotype: Given a much more abundant clone one base away, this may be a read error. V gene TRBV25-1 combines with J gene TRBJ2-5; D remains ambiguous. Germline CDR1 and CDR2: MGHDK and SYGVNS. This CDR3 is built from 12 residues. The CDR3 DNA reads as TGTGCCAGCAGTTATTCATTGGAGACCCTGTACTTC. Translating gives CASSYSLETLYF.